This section outlines one T cell receptor beta chain sequence together with its context. There is no known antigen for this receptor. One base away there is no much larger clone; base qualities are not given. Patients with a history of autoimmune disease or receiving systemic immunosuppression were excluded from the trial. Peripheral blood for TCR sequencing was collected from all dose cohorts at baseline, on cycle 4 day 1, and on cycle 7 day 1. The samples were drawn from a first-in-human, open-label, multicenter phase I dose-escalation trial of ivuxolimab. Adults with locally advanced or metastatic melanoma, renal cell, hepatocellular, or head and neck squamous cell carcinoma were enrolled in the trial. Before TCR sequencing, CD4+ T cells and CD8+ T cells were sorted from peripheral blood as separate populations. This entry is derived from a study of OX40 agonist ivuxolimab in advanced cancers. Notes on the research overall: Ivuxolimab, which targeted the costimulatory receptor OX40 (CD134), was an agonistic, fully human IgG2 monoclonal antibody. Patients were allowed to have had prior anti-PD-1, anti-PD-L1 or anti-CTLA-4 therapy, and approximately 37% of the dose-escalation patients had been treated with checkpoint inhibitors. In the dose-escalation cohort, 65% to 90% of patients were male, and the mean age was around 60 years, with a range of roughly 23 to 85. The paper reports the monotherapy dose-escalation portion (N of about 50 patients) of the phase I ivuxolimab trial. Among the roughly 52 dose-escalation patients, 19 had hepatocellular carcinoma, about 15 melanoma, 9 renal cell carcinoma and 9 head and neck cancer. Partial responses occurred in three dose-escalation patients, of whom one had hepatocellular carcinoma and two had cutaneous melanoma. Intravenous ivuxolimab was administered to patients every 2 weeks at six dose levels: 0.01, 0.1, 0.3, 1.5, 3 and 10 mg/kg. Peripheral TCRbeta sequencing aimed to test whether ivuxolimab altered TCR sequence diversity and caused clonal T-cell expansion.

The research as a whole found: In the 0.1-3.0 mg/kg groups, partial responders had among the lowest normalized peripheral clonal expansion, particularly in CD8+ T cells. Which antigens the clonally expanded peripheral T cells were specific for was not determined. At doses of 0.1 to 3.0 mg/kg, clonal expansion of both CD4+ and CD8+ blood T cells was observed from baseline to week 6. On average, CD8+ T cells showed more expanded clones than CD4+ T cells after ivuxolimab. Low levels of normalized T-cell clonal expansion were also shown by some nonresponding patients.

Genomic DNA was isolated from the sorted cells so that the TCRbeta CDR3 region could be sequenced. The immunoSEQ Assay was used for sequencing of TCRbeta CDR3 regions. Not all clones reach the TCRdb copy of this immuneACCESS table, which keeps in-frame sequences only. Checked studies attribute under half of the gap to unresolved V genes and leave the rest unexplained. The sample table lists roughly 100,000 clones, over 75% of them with a count of one. In total, the top ten clones hold 0.31% of the sample. The sequencing used CD4+ or CD8+ T cells sorted from blood, collected in a trial of the OX40 agonist ivuxolimab. The receptor was isolated from an adult with an advanced solid tumor such as melanoma, head and neck, liver or kidney cancer.

In nucleotide form, the sequence is TGTGCCAGCAGCGCCGGCGTACAAGCGGGGGGGCCTCGGACAGATACGCAGTATTTT. This gives the protein CASSAGVQAGGPRTDTQYF. The rearrangement joined TRBV7-8 to TRBJ2-3, and 10 junction bases match TRBD2. Relative to germline, V is missing 5 bases and J is missing 3 bases, with 17 bases of the junction outside any gene match. Spanning cysteine to phenylalanine, the CDR3 consists of 19 amino acids. The CDR3 DNA has 57 bases and is translated from base 1. Reading the germline V gene gives CDR1 SGHVS and CDR2 FQNEAQ.